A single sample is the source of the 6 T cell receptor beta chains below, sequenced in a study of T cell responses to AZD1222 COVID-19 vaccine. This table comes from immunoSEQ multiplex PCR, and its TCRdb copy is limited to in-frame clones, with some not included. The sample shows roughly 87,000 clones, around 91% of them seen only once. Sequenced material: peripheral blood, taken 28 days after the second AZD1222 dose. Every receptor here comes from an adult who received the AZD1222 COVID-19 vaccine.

CDR3 sequence (DNA): TGTGCCAGCAGCTCCAAGATGAATAGCAATCAGCCCCAGCATTTT. Protein: CASSSKMNSNQPQHF. The chain carries TRBV11-2 and TRBJ1-5, with D unclear. The CDR3 spans 15 residues. V was shortened by 4 bases and J by 0 bases, with 10 bases between the two germline ends. Germline-derived CDR1 and CDR2 are SGHAT and FQNNGV.

The CDR3 region is CASNLGGGADTQYF. CDR3 nucleotide sequence: TGTGCCAGCAATCTGGGAGGGGGGGCAGATACGCAGTATTTT. The J gene is TRBJ2-3, the V gene TRBV28; possibly TRBD2 for D (7 bases). The germline gives CDR1 MDHEN, CDR2 SYDVKM. The V gene lost 7 bases and the J gene lost 4 bases, with 15 bases spanning the gap. The CDR3 extends over 14 amino acids.

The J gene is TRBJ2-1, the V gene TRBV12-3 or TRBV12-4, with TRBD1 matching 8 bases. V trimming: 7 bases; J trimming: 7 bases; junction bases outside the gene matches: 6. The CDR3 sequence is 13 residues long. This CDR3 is CASKIGQGNEQFF. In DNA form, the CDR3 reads TGTGCCAGCAAGATTGGACAGGGTAATGAGCAGTTCTTC.

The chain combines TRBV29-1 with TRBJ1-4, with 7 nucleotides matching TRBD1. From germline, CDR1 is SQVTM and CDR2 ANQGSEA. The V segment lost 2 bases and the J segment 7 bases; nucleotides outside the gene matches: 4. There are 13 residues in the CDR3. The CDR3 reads CSVERQGIEKLFF. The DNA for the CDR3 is TGCAGCGTTGAACGACAGGGTATTGAAAAACTGTTTTTT.

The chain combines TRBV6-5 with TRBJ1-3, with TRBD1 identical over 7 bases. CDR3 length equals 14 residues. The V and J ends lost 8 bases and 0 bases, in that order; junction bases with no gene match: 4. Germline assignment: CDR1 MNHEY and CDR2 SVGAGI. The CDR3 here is CASGGQSSGNTIYF. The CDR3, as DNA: TGTGCCAGCGGGGGACAGAGCTCTGGAAACACCATATATTTT.

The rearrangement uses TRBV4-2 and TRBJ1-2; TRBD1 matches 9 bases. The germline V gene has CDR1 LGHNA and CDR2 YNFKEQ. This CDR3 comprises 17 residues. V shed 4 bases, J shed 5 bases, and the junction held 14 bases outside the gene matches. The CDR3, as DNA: TGTGCCAGCAGCCGCCCAAACAGGGGGCGTGTGTGGTATGGCTACACCTTC. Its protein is CASSRPNRGRVWYGYTF.